These 2 T cell receptor beta chains came from one sample sequenced in a study of OX40 agonist ivuxolimab in advanced cancers. The data were produced by immunoSEQ multiplex PCR, yet TCRdb's version contains in-frame clones alone and is incomplete. The sample carries around 62,000 clones, 80% to 90% recorded once. Sequenced here: CD4+ or CD8+ T cells sorted from blood, sampled in a trial of the OX40 agonist ivuxolimab. The receptors were sampled from an adult with an advanced solid tumor such as melanoma, head and neck, liver or kidney cancer.

V is TRBV5-1 and J is TRBJ1-1; D is unclear. Germline-derived CDR1 and CDR2 are SGHRS and YFSETQ. Trimming took 0 bases from V and 0 from J, leaving 12 bases between them. This CDR3 comprises 16 residues. This CDR3 reads CASSLGLSQLNTEAFF. For the CDR3, the DNA is TGCGCCAGCAGCTTGGGCCTCTCTCAATTGAACACTGAAGCTTTCTTT.

This clone turned up a few times. The chain uses TRBV19 and TRBJ2-7, with D tentatively TRBD1 or TRBD2 (5 bases each). Germline CDR1 is LNHDA and CDR2 is SQIVND (reference sequence). The CDR3 loop spans 13 amino acids. V was cut by 6 bases and J by 6 bases, with 15 bases left in between. In DNA form, the CDR3 reads TGTGCCAGTAGGTTCTCTGGGGGTGGCGAGCAGTACTTC. Its translation is CASRFSGGGEQYF. Filled out from reference TRBV19 and TRBJ2-7, the complete variable domain reads DGGITQSPKYLFRKEGQNVTLSCEQNLNHDAMYWYRQDPGQGLRLIYYSQIVNDFQKGDIAEGYSVSREKKESFPLTVTSAQKNPTAFYLCASRFSGGGEQYFGPGTRLTVT.